This T cell receptor beta chain was recovered during a study of T cell responses to AZD1222 COVID-19 vaccine. The study, taken as a whole, reports: Clonal diversity was possibly underestimated; the donors were predominantly white British and more often female. Just 5 to 7 AZD1222 recipients tested seropositive at baseline. Repertoires were sampled only after the peak T cell response.

As for this clone: The antigen remains unidentified.

Data came from immunoSEQ multiplex PCR; TCRdb stores just in-frame clones and leaves some out. This table holds about 69,000 clones, 70% to 90% found once. The germline CDR1 and CDR2 sequences are SGHTA and FQGNSA. V lost 6 bases to trimming and J lost 3 bases; unmatched junction nucleotides: 5. The CDR3 length is 14 residues. The chain links TRBV7-2 to TRBJ1-1; 9 bases align to TRBD1. This TCR was recovered from an adult who received the AZD1222 COVID-19 vaccine. The sample was peripheral blood, taken 28 days after the second AZD1222 dose. The CDR3 sequence is CASRPTGGYTEAFF. The CDR3 coding sequence is TGTGCCAGCAGACCAACAGGGGGCTACACTGAAGCTTTCTTT.